This paragraph covers one T cell receptor beta chain sequence. Its cognate antigen is unknown. TRB was amplified by touch-down multiplex PCR, primer pools A and B combined. TCRdb reanalyzed the multiplex PCR reads, giving one entry per CDR3 protein sequence and no DNA. The specimen's table records about 6,700 distinct CDR3 sequences. The data were taken from a study of T cell clusters in autoimmune cytopenias. Study observations and caveats: Comparing secondary cytopenia with chronic lymphocytic leukemia showed no cluster-lack signature, apparently masked by lymphoma repertoire. The T cell clusters were defined only in silico, without experimental functional validation. Physiological T cell clusters of healthy donors were apparently absent in primary autoimmune cytopenia patients.

TRB amplification used 200 to 250 ng of peripheral blood genomic DNA. In germline, CDR1 is LGHNA, CDR2 YNFKEQ. This CDR3 is built from 15 residues. This sample also belongs to another study, concerning T cell repertoires in aging, cancer and after chemotherapy. In that study: Compared with age-matched healthy donors, untreated hematological or solid cancer patients showed higher blood TCR clonality.

This TCR derives from a human donor in good health. The chain recombines TRBV4-2 with TRBJ2-5; TCRdb outputs TRBD1, but without DNA this stays unchecked. Input material: peripheral blood. CDR3 region: CASSQGDSGQETQYF.